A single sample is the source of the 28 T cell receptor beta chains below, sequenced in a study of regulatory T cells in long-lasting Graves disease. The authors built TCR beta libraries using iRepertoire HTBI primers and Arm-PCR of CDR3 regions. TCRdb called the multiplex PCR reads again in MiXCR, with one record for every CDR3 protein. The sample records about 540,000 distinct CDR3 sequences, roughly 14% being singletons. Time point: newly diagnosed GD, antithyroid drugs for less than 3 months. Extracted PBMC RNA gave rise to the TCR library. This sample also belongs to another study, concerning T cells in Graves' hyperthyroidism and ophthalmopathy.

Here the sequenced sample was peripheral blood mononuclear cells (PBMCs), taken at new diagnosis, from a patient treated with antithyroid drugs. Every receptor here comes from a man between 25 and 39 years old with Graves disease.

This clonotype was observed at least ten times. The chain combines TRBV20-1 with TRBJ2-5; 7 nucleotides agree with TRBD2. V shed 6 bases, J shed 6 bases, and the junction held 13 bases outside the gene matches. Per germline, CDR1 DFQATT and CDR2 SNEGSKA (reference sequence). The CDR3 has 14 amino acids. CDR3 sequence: CSAHLGRSGKTQYF. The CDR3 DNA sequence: TGCAGTGCCCACCTTGGGAGGAGCGGGAAGACCCAGTACTTC.

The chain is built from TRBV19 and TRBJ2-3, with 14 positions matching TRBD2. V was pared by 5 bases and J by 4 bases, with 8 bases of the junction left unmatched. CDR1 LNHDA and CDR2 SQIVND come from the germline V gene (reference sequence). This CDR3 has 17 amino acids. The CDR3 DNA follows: TGTGCCAGTAGTCTAAGGACTAGCGGGAGGATTGCAGATACGCAGTATTTT. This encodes CASSLRTSGRIADTQYF.

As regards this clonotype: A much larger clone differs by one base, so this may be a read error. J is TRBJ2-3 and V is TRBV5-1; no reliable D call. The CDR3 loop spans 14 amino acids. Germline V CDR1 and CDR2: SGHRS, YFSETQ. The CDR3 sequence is CVSSYWSSTDTQYF. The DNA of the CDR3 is TGCGTCAGCAGCTATTGGTCCAGCACAGATACGCAGTATTTT. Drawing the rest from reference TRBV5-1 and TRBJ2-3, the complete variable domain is KAGVTQTPRYLIKTRGQQVTLSCSPISGHRSVSWYQQTPGQGLQFLFEYFSETQRNKGNFPGRFSGRQFSNSRSEMNVSTLELGDSALYLCVSSYWSSTDTQYFGPGTRLTVL.

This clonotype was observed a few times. The CDR3 DNA reads as TGTGCCAGCTCACCGGGGACTAGCGGGAGTTTTTTCGATGAGCAGTTCTTC. Amino acid sequence: CASSPGTSGSFFDEQFF. The chain has TRBV18 and TRBJ2-1, with TRBD2 matching 14 bases. Germline-derived CDR1 and CDR2 are KGHSH and LQKENI. The V segment lost 3 bases and the J segment 8 bases; nucleotides outside the gene matches: 9. This CDR3 region has 17 residues. The whole variable domain, filled in from reference TRBV18 and TRBJ2-1, reads NAGVMQNPRHLVRRRGQEARLRCSPMKGHSHVYWYRQLPEEGLKFMVYLQKENIIDESGMPKERFSAEFPKEGPSILRIQQVVRGDSAAYFCASSPGTSGSFFDEQFFGPGTRLTVL.

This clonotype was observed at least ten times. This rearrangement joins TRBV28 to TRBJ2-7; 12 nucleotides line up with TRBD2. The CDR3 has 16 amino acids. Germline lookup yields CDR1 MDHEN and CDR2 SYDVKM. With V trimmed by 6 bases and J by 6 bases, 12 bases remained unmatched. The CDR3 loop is CASSASGRAVAGEQYF. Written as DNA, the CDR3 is TGTGCCAGCAGCGCTAGCGGGAGGGCGGTAGCGGGCGAGCAGTACTTC.

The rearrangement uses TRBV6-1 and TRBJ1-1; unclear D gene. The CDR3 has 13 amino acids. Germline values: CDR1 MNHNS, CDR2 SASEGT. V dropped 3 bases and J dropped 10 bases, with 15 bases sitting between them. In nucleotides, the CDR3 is TGTGCCAGCAGTGACTGGGCCGGGAAAGGAGCTTTCTTT. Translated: CASSDWAGKGAFF.

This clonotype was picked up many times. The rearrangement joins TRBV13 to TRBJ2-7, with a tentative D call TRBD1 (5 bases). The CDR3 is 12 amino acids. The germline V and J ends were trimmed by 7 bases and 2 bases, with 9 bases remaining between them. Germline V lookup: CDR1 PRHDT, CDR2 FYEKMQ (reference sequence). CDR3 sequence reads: CASTGLPYEQYF. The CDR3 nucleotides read TGTGCCAGCACAGGGTTACCCTACGAGCAGTACTTC.

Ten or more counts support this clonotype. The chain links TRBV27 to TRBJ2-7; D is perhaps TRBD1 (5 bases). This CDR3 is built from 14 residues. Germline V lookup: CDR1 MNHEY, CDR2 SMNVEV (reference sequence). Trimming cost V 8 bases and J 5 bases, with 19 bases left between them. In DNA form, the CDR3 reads TGTGCCAGCCATTGGGTGGGGCAGGGTAACGAGCAGTACTTC. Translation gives CASHWVGQGNEQYF.

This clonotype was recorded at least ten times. The CDR3 spells CASSRGTVSGNTIYF. CDR3 bases: TGTGCCAGCAGCCGAGGGACAGTCTCTGGAAACACCATATATTTT. The gene calls are TRBV3-1 and TRBJ1-3; 7 bases are a match to TRBD1. The CDR3 runs 15 residues. Germline V gene lookup returns CDR1 LGHDT and CDR2 YNNKEL (reference sequence). V shed 4 bases, J shed 0 bases, and the junction held 3 bases outside the gene matches.

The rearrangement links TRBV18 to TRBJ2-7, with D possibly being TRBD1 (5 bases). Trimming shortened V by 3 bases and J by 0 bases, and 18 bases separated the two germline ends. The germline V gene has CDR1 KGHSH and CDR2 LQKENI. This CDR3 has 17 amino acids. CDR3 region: CASSPIGLGALSYEQYF. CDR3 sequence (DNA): TGTGCCAGCTCACCGATTGGGTTAGGGGCGCTCTCCTACGAGCAGTACTTC.

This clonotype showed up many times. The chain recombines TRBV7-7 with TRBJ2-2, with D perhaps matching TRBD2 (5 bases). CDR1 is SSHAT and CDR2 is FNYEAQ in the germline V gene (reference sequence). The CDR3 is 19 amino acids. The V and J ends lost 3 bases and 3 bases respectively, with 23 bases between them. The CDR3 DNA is TGTGCCAGCAGCTTCATTCCCCTCAGCGGCGGAACGGACACCGGGGAGCTGTTTTTT. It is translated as CASSFIPLSGGTDTGELFF.

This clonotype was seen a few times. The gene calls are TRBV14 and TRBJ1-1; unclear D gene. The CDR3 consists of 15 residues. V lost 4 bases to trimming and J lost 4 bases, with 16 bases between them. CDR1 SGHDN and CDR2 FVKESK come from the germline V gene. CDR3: CASSPLDPVGTEAFF. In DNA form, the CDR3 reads TGTGCCAGCAGCCCACTCGATCCAGTAGGCACTGAAGCTTTCTTT. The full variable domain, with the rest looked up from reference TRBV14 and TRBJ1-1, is EAGVTQFPSHSVIEKGQTVTLRCDPISGHDNLYWYRRVMGKEIKFLLHFVKESKQDESGMPNNRFLAERTGGTYSTLKVQPAELEDSGVYFCASSPLDPVGTEAFFGQGTRLTVV.

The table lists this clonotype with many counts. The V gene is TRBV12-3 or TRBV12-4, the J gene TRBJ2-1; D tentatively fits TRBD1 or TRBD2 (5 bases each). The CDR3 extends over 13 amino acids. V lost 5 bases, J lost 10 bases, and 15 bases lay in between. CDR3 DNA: TGTGCCAGCAGTCACGGGACCCCGTGGGAGCAGTTCTTC. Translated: CASSHGTPWEQFF.

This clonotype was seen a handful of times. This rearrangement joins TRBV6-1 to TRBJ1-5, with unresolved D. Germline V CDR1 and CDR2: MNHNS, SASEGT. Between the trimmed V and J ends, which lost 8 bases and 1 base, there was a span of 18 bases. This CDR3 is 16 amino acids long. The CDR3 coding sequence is TGTGCCAGCGCTGAGAACCCAGGTTCAAGCAATCAGCCCCAGCATTTT. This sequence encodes CASAENPGSSNQPQHF.

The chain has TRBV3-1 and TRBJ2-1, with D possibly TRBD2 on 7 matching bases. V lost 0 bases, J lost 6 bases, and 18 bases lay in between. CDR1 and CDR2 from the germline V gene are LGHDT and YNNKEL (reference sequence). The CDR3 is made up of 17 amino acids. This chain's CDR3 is CASSQDLAALGGNEQFF. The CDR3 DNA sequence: TGTGCCAGCAGCCAAGATCTAGCGGCCCTAGGGGGCAATGAGCAGTTCTTC.

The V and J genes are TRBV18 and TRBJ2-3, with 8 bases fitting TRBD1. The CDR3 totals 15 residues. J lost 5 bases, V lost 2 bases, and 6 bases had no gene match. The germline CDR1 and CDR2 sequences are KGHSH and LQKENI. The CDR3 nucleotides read TGTGCCAGCTCACCAGTCGGACAGGGACTAGATACGCAGTATTTT. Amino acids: CASSPVGQGLDTQYF.

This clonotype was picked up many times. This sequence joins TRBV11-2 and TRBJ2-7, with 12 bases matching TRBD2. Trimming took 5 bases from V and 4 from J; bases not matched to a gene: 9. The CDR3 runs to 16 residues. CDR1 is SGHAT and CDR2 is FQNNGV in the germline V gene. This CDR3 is CASSTPLTSGSYEQYF. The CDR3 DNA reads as TGTGCCAGCAGCACTCCTTTGACTAGCGGGAGTTACGAGCAGTACTTC.

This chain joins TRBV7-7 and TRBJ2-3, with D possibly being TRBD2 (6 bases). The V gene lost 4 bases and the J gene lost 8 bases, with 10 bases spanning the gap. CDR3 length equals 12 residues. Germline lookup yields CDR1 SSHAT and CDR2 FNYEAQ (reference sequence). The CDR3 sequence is CASSSDGGTQYF. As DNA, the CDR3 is TGTGCCAGCAGCTCGGACGGGGGTACGCAGTATTTT.

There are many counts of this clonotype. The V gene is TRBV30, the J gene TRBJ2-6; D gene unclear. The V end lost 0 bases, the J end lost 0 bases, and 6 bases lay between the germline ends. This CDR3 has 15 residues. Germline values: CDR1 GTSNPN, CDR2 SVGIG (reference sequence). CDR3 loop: CAWSVWDSGANVLTF. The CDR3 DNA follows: TGTGCCTGGAGTGTCTGGGACTCTGGGGCCAACGTCCTGACTTTC.

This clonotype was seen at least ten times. CDR3 nucleotide sequence: TGTGCCAGCAGTGATCCGGGAAGGGGGCAGTTCTTC. Its translation is CASSDPGRGQFF. The chain joins TRBV2 to TRBJ2-1; D is tentatively TRBD1 or TRBD2 (5 bases each). Trimming cost V 3 bases and J 12 bases, with 12 bases left between them. Germline assignment: CDR1 SNHLY and CDR2 FYNNEI. The CDR3 runs 12 residues. Together with reference TRBV2 and TRBJ2-1, the CDR3 gives the full variable domain: EPEVTQTPSHQVTQMGQEVILRCVPISNHLYFYWYRQILGQKVEFLVSFYNNEISEKSEIFDDQFSVERPDGSNFTLKIRSTKLEDSAMYFCASSDPGRGQFFGPGTRLTVL.

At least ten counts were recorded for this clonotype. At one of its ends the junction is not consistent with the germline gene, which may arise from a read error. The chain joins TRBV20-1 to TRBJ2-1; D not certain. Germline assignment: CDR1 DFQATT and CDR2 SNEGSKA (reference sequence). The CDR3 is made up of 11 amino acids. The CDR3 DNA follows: TGCAGTGCGAAGTCCTTCAATGAGCAGTTCTTC. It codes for CSAKSFNEQFF.

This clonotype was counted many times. CDR3 region: CASNPSGKGYNEQFF. Written as DNA, the CDR3 is TGTGCCAGCAACCCTTCGGGTAAGGGCTACAATGAGCAGTTCTTC. The gene calls are TRBV11-1 and TRBJ2-1, with no clear D. The CDR3 is 15 amino acids. Germline-derived CDR1 and CDR2 are SGHAT and FQDESV (reference sequence). Trimming left V 7 bases short and J 3 bases short, with 16 bases between.

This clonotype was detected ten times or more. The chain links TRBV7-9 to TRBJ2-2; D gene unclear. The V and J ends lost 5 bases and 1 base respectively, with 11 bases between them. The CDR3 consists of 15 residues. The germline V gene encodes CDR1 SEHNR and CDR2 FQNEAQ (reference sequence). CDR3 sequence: CASSVLQQNTGELFF. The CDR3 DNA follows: TGTGCCAGCAGCGTCCTACAGCAGAACACCGGGGAGCTGTTTTTT. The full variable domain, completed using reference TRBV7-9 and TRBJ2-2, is DTGVSQNPRHKITKRGQNVTFRCDPISEHNRLYWYRQTLGQGPEFLTYFQNEAQLEKSRLLSDRFSAERPKGSFSTLEIQRTEQGDSAMYLCASSVLQQNTGELFFGEGSRLTVL.

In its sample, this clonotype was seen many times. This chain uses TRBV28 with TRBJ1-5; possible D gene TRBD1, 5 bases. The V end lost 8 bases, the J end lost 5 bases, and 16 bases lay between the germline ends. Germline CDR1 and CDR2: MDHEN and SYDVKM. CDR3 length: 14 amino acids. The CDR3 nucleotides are TGTGCCAGCCGGAATGGGGGAGGGCATCAGCCCCAGCATTTT. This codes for CASRNGGGHQPQHF.

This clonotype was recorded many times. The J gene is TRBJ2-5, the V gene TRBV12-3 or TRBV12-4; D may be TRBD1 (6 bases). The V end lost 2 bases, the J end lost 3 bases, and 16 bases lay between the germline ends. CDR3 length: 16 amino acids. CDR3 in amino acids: CASSLWLASGEETQYF. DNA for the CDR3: TGTGCCAGCAGTTTATGGCTAGCCTCAGGGGAAGAGACCCAGTACTTC.

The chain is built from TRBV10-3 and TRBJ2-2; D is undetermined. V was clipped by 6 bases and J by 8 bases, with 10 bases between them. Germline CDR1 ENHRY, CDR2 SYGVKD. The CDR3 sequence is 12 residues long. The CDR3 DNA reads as TGTGCCATCAGCGGCTCGAGGGGGGAGCTGTTTTTT. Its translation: CAISGSRGELFF.

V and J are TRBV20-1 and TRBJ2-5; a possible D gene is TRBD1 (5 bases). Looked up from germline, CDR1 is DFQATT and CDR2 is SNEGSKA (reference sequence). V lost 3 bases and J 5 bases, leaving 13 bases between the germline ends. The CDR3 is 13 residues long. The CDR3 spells CSASTGLAETQYF. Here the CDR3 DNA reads TGCAGTGCTAGTACAGGTTTGGCGGAGACCCAGTACTTC.

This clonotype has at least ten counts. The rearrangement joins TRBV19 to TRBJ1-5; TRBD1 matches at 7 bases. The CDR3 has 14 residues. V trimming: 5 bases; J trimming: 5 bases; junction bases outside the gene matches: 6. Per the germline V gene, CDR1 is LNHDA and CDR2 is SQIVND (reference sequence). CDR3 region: CASSAQGTHQPQHF. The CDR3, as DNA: TGTGCCAGTAGTGCACAGGGGACGCATCAGCCCCAGCATTTT.